Below, 15 T cell receptor beta chains from the same sample are listed, as sequenced in a study of identical twins. TCRdb independently ran MiXCR on the 5' RACE reads; one entry per CDR3 protein. This table has 400,000 or so distinct CDR3 sequences, roughly 9% appearing once. Input material: naive T cells sorted from blood. Receptors originate from a woman aged 45-60 years in good health.

This clonotype showed up just a few times. V is TRBV24-1 and J is TRBJ2-4; D call uncertain. CDR1 is KGHDR, CDR2 SFDVKD, per germline. Deletions cut 5 bases from V and 0 bases from J, with 10 bases between. This CDR3 has 15 amino acids. The CDR3 sequence is CATSGSRTAKNIQYF. DNA of the CDR3: TGTGCCACCAGTGGTAGTAGGACAGCCAAAAACATTCAGTACTTC.

In its sample, this clonotype was seen many times. This chain uses TRBV18 with TRBJ2-1; no clear D. The CDR3 runs 14 residues. Germline CDR1 is KGHSH and CDR2 is LQKENI. The germline V and J ends were trimmed by 8 bases and 0 bases, with 11 bases remaining between them. CDR3 sequence: CASSPPSSYNEQFF. The CDR3 DNA reads as TGTGCCAGCAGCCCCCCGAGCTCCTACAATGAGCAGTTCTTC.

The DNA of the CDR3 is TGCAGTGCGGCCCGGGAGGGCCGGGGGACCCAGTACTTC. It yields the protein CSAAREGRGTQYF. The genes are TRBV20-1 and TRBJ2-5; 8 nucleotides line up with TRBD2. Germline assignment: CDR1 DFQATT and CDR2 SNEGSKA (reference sequence). There are 13 residues in the CDR3. The V and J ends lost 6 bases and 7 bases, in that order; junction bases with no gene match: 10.

This clonotype was detected a few times. The chain joins TRBV15 to TRBJ2-1, with D perhaps TRBD1 or TRBD2 (7 bases each). The CDR3 contains 14 residues. From germline, CDR1 is LNHNV and CDR2 YYDKDF (reference sequence). Trimming removed 3 bases at V and 8 bases at J, with 14 bases between. The CDR3 protein is CATSSLTGRDEQFF. The CDR3 DNA is TGTGCCACCAGCAGCTTGACAGGGAGGGATGAGCAGTTCTTC. Supplemented by reference TRBV15 and TRBJ2-1, the full variable domain reads DAMVIQNPRYQVTQFGKPVTLSCSQTLNHNVMYWYQQKSSQAPKLLFHYYDKDFNNEADTPDNFQSRRPNTSFCFLDIRSPGLGDTAMYLCATSSLTGRDEQFFGPGTRLTVL.

The genes are TRBV25-1 and TRBJ2-1, with TRBD2 matching over 10 bases. The CDR3 totals 17 residues. V was clipped by 3 bases and J by 8 bases; unmatched bases: 13. The germline gives CDR1 MGHDK, CDR2 SYGVNS. CDR3 sequence (DNA): TGTGCCAGCAGTGATTTCCCTAGCGGGAGAGATAACCATGAGCAGTTCTTC. This sequence encodes CASSDFPSGRDNHEQFF.

The chain is built from TRBV10-3 and TRBJ2-7; D gene uncertain. Trimming cost V 9 bases and J 6 bases, with 12 bases left between them. In germline, CDR1 is ENHRY, CDR2 SYGVKD. The CDR3 has 11 residues. The DNA for the CDR3 is TGTGCCATGGGAACATTGGGCGAGCAGTACTTC. It encodes CAMGTLGEQYF.

This clonotype was counted a few times. The chain recombines TRBV5-1 with TRBJ2-3; 11 nucleotides line up with TRBD2. Germline V gives CDR1 SGHRS, CDR2 YFSETQ. Losses at the gene ends were 0 bases for V and 0 bases for J; bases not matched to a gene: 6. The CDR3 runs to 18 residues. The CDR3 spells CASSLGGTSGSSTDTQYF. CDR3 sequence (DNA): TGCGCCAGCAGCTTGGGCGGGACTAGCGGTTCTAGCACAGATACGCAGTATTTT. Looking up the rest from reference TRBV5-1 and TRBJ2-3 gives the full variable domain: KAGVTQTPRYLIKTRGQQVTLSCSPISGHRSVSWYQQTPGQGLQFLFEYFSETQRNKGNFPGRFSGRQFSNSRSEMNVSTLELGDSALYLCASSLGGTSGSSTDTQYFGPGTRLTVL.

This clonotype was seen only a few times. The CDR3 nucleotides read TGTGCCAGCAGTGAAGCTACCTACGAGCAGTACTTC. Encoded protein: CASSEATYEQYF. The chain employs TRBV6-1 and TRBJ2-7; D gene uncertain. The V gene's germline CDR1 is MNHNS and CDR2 SASEGT. CDR3 length: 12 amino acids. V shed 0 bases and J shed 2 bases, with 2 bases lying between them.

The CDR3 DNA reads TGTGCCAGCAGCGTTGGACAGGGAGGCTATGGCTACACCTTC. Protein sequence: CASSVGQGGYGYTF. The chain links TRBV6-1 to TRBJ1-2, with 8 nucleotides matching TRBD1. The J segment lost 4 bases and the V segment lost 6 bases, leaving 7 bases of the junction unmatched. This CDR3 has 14 amino acids. Germline lookup yields CDR1 MNHNS and CDR2 SASEGT.

The table lists this clonotype with many counts. The rearrangement joins TRBV7-9 to TRBJ2-7; D not resolved. V lost 3 bases, J lost 4 bases, and 10 bases lay in between. Germline V gene data show CDR1 as SEHNR and CDR2 as FQNEAQ (reference sequence). The CDR3 spans 13 residues. As DNA, the CDR3 is TGTGCCAGCAGCTTTGGCGAGCGATACGAGCAGTACTTC. This sequence encodes CASSFGERYEQYF.

CDR3 DNA sequence: TGTGCCAGCAGTTTCCCCGAGGGGGGGAGCCCCTACGAGCAGTACTTC. This sequence encodes CASSFPEGGSPYEQYF. This chain links TRBV28 with TRBJ2-7; D might be TRBD2 (7 bases). This CDR3 comprises 16 residues. Looked up from germline, CDR1 is MDHEN and CDR2 is SYDVKM. V was trimmed by 3 bases and J by 2 bases, leaving 17 bases between them.

This clonotype has ten or more counts. The CDR3 DNA sequence: TGTGCCAGCAGCTTGGATAGGATTGAATTCTTT. Amino acid sequence: CASSLDRIEFF. The gene calls are TRBV5-5 and TRBJ1-1; D not resolved. V was pared by 0 bases and J by 14 bases, with 11 bases between. Looked up from germline, CDR1 is SGHKS and CDR2 is YYEKEE (reference sequence). The CDR3 loop spans 11 amino acids.

The sample holds a few counts of this clonotype. The chain combines TRBV15 with TRBJ2-7; 7 nucleotides agree with TRBD2. CDR3 length equals 13 residues. CDR1 is LNHNV and CDR2 is YYDKDF in the germline V gene (reference sequence). The V gene end was trimmed by 5 bases and the J gene end by 3 bases; junction bases not matched to a gene: 4. The CDR3 bases are TGTGCCACCAGCGGGGGGGGGATCTACGAGCAGTACTTC. It yields the protein CATSGGGIYEQYF.

This chain connects TRBV6-5 to TRBJ2-6, with TRBD1 identical over 9 bases. Per the germline V gene, CDR1 is MNHEY and CDR2 is SVGAGI. The trim removed 5 bases at V and 6 bases at J, leaving 8 bases unmatched. This CDR3 is 16 amino acids long. The DNA of the CDR3 is TGTGCCAGCAGTCTAATAGGGACAGGGATGGCCAACGTCCTGACTTTC. It yields the protein CASSLIGTGMANVLTF.

V usage is TRBV5-1 and J usage is TRBJ2-1; the D is unclear. CDR3 length equals 12 residues. Germline loops: CDR1 SGHRS, CDR2 YFSETQ. The V and J ends lost 2 bases and 7 bases respectively, with 7 bases between them. CDR3 nucleotide sequence: TGCGCCAGCAGCTTTAATGGGAATGAGCAGTTCTTC. Translation: CASSFNGNEQFF. Based on the CDR3 plus reference TRBV5-1 and TRBJ2-1, the full variable domain is KAGVTQTPRYLIKTRGQQVTLSCSPISGHRSVSWYQQTPGQGLQFLFEYFSETQRNKGNFPGRFSGRQFSNSRSEMNVSTLELGDSALYLCASSFNGNEQFFGPGTRLTVL.